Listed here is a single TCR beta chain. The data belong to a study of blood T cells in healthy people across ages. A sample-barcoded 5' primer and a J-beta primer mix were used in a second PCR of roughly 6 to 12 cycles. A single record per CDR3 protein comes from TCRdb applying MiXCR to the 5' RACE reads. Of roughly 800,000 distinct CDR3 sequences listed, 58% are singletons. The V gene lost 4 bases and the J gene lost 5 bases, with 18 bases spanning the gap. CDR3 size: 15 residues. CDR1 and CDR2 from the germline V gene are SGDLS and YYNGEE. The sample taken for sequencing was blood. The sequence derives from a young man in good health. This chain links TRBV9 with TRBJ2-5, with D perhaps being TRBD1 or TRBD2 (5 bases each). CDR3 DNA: TGTGCCAGCAGCTCTAGACAGCGGAATGGGGAGACCCAGTACTTC. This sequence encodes CASSSRQRNGETQYF.